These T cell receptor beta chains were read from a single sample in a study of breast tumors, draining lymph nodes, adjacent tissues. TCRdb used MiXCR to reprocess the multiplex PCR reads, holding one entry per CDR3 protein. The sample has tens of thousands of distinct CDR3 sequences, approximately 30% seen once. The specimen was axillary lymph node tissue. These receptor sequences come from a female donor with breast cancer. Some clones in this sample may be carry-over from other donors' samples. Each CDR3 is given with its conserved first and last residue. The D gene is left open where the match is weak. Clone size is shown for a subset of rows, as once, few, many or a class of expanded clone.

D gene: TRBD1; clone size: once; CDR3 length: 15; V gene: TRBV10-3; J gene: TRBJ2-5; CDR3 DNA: TGTGCCATCAGGGGGGCAGGGGGCTCCAAAGAGGACCAGTACTTC; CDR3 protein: CAIRGAGGSKEDQYF
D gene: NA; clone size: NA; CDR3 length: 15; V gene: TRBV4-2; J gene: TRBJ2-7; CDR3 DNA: TGTGCCAGCAGCCAAGATCTCGGGGGATCCTACGAGCAGCACTTT; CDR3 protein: CASSQDLGGSYEQHF
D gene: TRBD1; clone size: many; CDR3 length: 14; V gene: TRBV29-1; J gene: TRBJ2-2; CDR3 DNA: TGCAGCGTTCGGCAGGGGGCGATCACCGGGGAGCTGTTTTTT; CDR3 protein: CSVRQGAITGELFF
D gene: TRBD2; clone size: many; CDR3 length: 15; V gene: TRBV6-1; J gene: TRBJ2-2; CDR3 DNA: TGTGCCAGCAGATCACTAGCGGGAGACACCGGGGAGCTGTTTTTT; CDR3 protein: CASRSLAGDTGELFF
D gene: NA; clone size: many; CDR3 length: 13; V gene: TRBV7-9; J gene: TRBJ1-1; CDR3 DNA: TGTGCCAGCAGCTCACACCAGGACACTGAAGCTTTCTTT; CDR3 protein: CASSSHQDTEAFF
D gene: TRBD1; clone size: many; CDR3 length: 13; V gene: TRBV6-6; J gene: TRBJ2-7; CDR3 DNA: TGTGCCAGCAGTCACTCGGGGACAGGGGAGCAGTACTTC; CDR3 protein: CASSHSGTGEQYF
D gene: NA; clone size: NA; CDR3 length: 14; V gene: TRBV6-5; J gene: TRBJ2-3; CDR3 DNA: TGTGCCAGCAGGCAAGCGGGTGGGTCAGATACGCAGTATTTT; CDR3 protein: CASRQAGGSDTQYF
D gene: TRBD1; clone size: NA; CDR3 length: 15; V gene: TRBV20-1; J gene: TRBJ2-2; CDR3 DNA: TGCAGTGCTAGGGGGGACAGGGGTGGCACCGGGGAGCTGTTTTTT; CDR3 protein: CSARGDRGGTGELFF
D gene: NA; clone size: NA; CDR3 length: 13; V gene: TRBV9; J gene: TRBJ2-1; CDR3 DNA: TGTGCCAGCAGCGCCGGGACTGGGCGTGAGCAGTTCTTC; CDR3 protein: CASSAGTGREQFF
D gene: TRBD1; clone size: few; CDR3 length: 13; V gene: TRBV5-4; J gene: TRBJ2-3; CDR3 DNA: TGTGCCAGCAGCCGGGACAGGGCGAATACGCAGTATTTT; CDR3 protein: CASSRDRANTQYF
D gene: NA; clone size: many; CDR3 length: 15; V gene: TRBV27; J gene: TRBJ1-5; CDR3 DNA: TGTGCCAGCAGTTTCGGGTTTAATAGCAATCAGCCCCAGCATTTT; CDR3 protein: CASSFGFNSNQPQHF
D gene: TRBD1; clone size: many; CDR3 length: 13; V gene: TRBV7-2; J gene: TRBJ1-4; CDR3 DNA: TGTGCCAGCTCCGGGACAGTAAATGAAAAACTGTTTTTT; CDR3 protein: CASSGTVNEKLFF
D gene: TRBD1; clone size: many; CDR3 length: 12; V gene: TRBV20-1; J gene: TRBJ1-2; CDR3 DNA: TGCAGTGCTTACAGGGGAAGCGATGGCTACACCTTC; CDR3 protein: CSAYRGSDGYTF
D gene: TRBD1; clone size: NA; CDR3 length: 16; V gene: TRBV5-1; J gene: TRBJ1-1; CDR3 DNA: TGCGCCAGCAGCCCGGCGGACAGGCTCGGGTACACTGAAGCTTTCTTT; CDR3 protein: CASSPADRLGYTEAFF
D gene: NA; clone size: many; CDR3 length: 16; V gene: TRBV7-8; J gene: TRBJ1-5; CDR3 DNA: TGTGCCAGCAGCTTAGTCGGACTAAATAGCAATCAGCCCCAGCATTTT; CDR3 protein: CASSLVGLNSNQPQHF
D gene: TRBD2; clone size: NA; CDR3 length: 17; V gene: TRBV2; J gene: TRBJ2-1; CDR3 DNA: TGTGCCAGCAGTGAAGTGGCTAGCGGGAGGCCTCGCAATGAGCAGTTCTTC; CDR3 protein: CASSEVASGRPRNEQFF
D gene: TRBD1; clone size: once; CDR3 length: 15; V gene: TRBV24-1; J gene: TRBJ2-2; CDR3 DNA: TGTGCCACCGTAGACAGGGGGGATGTCCCGGGGGAGTTGTTTTTT; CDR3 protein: CATVDRGDVPGELFF
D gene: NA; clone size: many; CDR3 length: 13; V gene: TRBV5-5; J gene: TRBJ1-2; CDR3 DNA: TGTGCCAGCAGCGAGGCGCGCTCCTATGGCTACACCTTC; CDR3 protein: CASSEARSYGYTF
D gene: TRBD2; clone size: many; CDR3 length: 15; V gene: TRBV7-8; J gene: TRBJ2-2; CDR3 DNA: TGTGCCAGCAGCTTACTAGCGGGAGTGGACGGGGAGCTGTTTTTT; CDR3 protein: CASSLLAGVDGELFF
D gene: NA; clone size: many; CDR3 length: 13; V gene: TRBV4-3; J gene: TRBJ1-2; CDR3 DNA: TGCGCCAGCAGCCAAGATCGGCTGATCGGCTACACCTTC; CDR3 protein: CASSQDRLIGYTF
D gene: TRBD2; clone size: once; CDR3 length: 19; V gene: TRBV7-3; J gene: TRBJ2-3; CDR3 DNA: TGTGCCAGCAGCTTAGTACCGGCGGGGGGGGCGCTTTGCACAGATACGCAGTATTTT; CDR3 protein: CASSLVPAGGALCTDTQYF
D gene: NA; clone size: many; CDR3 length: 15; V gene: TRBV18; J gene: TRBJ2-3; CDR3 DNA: TGTGCCAGCTCACCTGGGCAGGAGGGCACAGATACGCAGTATTTT; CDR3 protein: CASSPGQEGTDTQYF